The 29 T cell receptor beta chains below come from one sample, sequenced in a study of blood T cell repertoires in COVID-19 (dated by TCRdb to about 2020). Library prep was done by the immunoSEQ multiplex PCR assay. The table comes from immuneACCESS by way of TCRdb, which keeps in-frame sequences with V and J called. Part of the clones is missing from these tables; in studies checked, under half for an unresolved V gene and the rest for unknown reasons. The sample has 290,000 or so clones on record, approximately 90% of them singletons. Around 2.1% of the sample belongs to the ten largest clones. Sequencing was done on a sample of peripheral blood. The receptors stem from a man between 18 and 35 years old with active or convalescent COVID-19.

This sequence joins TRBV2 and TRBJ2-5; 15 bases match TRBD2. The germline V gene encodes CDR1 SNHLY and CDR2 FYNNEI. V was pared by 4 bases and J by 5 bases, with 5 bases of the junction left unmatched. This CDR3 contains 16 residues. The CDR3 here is CASSGTSGRAMETQYF. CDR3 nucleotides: TGTGCCAGCAGTGGGACTAGCGGGAGGGCCATGGAGACCCAGTACTTC.

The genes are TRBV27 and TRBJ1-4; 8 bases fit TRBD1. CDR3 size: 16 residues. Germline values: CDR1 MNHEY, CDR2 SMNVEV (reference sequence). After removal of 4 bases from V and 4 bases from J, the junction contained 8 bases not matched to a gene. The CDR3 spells CASSSRLTGDNEKLFF. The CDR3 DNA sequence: TGTGCCAGCAGTTCCCGCCTGACAGGGGATAATGAAAAACTGTTTTTT.

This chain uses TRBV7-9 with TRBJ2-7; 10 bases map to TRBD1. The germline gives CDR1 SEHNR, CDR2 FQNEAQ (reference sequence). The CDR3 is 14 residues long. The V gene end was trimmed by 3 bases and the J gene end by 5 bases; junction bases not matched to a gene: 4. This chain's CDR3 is CASSFRTGGDEQYF. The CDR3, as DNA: TGTGCCAGCAGCTTCAGGACAGGGGGGGACGAGCAGTACTTC.

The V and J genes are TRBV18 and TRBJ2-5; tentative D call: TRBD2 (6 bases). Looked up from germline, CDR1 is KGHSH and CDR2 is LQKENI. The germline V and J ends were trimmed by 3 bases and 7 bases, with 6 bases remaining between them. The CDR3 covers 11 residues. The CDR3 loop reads CASSPGGTQYF. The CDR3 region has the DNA TGTGCCAGCTCACCGGGAGGGACCCAGTACTTC.

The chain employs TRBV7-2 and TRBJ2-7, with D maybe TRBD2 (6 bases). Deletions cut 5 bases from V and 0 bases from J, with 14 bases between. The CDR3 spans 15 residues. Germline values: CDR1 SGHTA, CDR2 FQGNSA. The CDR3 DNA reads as TGTGCCAGCAGCACCCTAGCGCCGCCCTCCTACGAGCAGTACTTC. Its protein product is CASSTLAPPSYEQYF.

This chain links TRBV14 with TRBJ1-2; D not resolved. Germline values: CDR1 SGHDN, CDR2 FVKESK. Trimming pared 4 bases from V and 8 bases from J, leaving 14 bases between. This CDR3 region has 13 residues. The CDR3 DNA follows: TGTGCCAGCAGCCCCCGTGAGGGTTTAGGCTACACCTTC. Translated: CASSPREGLGYTF.

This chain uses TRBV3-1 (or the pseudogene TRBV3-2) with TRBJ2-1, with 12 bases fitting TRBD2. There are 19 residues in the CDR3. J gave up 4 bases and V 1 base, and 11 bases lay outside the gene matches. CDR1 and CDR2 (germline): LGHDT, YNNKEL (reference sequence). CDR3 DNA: TGTGCCAGCAGCCAAGCCCCCGCGACTAGCGGGAGATCTTACAATGAGCAGTTCTTC. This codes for CASSQAPATSGRSYNEQFF.

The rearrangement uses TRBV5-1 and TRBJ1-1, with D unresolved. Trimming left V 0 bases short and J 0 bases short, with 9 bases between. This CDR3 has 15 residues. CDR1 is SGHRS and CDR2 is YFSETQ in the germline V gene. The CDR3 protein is CASSLEVRMNTEAFF. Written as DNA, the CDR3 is TGCGCCAGCAGCTTGGAGGTGAGGATGAACACTGAAGCTTTCTTT.

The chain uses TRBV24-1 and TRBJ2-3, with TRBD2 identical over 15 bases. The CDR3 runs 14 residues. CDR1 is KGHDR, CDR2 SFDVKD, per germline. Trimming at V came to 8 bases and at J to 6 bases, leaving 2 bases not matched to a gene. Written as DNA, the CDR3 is TGTGCCACCATGGGGACTAGCGGGAGGGATACGCAGTATTTT. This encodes CATMGTSGRDTQYF.

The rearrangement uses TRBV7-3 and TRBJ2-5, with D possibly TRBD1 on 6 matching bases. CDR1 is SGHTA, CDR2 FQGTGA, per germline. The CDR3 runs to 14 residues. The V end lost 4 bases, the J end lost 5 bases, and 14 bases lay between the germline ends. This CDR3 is CASSCTGFCETQYF. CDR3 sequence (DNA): TGTGCCAGCAGCTGTACAGGGTTTTGCGAGACCCAGTACTTC.

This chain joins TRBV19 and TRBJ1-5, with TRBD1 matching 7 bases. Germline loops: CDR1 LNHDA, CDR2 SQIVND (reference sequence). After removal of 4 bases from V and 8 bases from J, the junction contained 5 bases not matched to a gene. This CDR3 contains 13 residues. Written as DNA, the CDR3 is TGTGCCAGTAGTACTAGACAGGGCGAGCCCCAGCATTTT. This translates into CASSTRQGEPQHF.

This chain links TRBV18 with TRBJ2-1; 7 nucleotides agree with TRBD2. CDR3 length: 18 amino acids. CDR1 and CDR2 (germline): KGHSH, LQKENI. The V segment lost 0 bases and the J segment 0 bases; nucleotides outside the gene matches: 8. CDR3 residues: CASSPPDGGGFSYNEQFF. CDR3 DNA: TGTGCCAGCTCACCACCGGATGGCGGGGGATTCTCCTACAATGAGCAGTTCTTC.

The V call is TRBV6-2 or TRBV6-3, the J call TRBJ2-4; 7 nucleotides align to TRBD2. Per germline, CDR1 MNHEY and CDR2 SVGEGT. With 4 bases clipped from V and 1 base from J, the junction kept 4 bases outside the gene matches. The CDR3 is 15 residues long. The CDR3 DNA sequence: TGTGCCAGCAGTTTAGCGGGTGGGGCCAAAAACATTCAGTACTTC. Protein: CASSLAGGAKNIQYF.

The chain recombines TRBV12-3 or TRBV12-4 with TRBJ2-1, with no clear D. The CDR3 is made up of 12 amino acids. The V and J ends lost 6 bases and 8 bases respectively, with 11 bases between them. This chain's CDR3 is CASSPRVYEQFF. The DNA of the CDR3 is TGTGCCAGCAGCCCCCGGGTCTATGAGCAGTTCTTC.

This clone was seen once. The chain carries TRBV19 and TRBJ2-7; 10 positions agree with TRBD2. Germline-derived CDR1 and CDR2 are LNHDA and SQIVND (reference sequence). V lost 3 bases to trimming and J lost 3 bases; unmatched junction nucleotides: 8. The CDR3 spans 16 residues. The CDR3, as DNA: TGTGCCAGTAGTATTGGGCCTAGCGGGAGTATCTACGAGCAGTACTTC. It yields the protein CASSIGPSGSIYEQYF.

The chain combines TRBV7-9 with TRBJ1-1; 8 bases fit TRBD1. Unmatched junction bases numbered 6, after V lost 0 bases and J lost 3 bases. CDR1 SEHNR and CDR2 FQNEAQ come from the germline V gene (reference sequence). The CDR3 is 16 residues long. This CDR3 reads CASSLAPQGVDTEAFF. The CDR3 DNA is TGTGCCAGCAGCTTAGCCCCACAGGGGGTCGACACTGAAGCTTTCTTT.

The CDR3 loop is CATRGLNLETQYF. CDR3 nucleotides: TGTGCCACCCGAGGGCTAAATCTCGAGACCCAGTACTTC. The rearrangement joins TRBV15 to TRBJ2-5, with D possibly matching TRBD2 (5 bases). The V and J ends lost 8 bases and 5 bases respectively, with 15 bases between them. Looked up from germline, CDR1 is LNHNV and CDR2 is YYDKDF (reference sequence). The CDR3 runs 13 residues.

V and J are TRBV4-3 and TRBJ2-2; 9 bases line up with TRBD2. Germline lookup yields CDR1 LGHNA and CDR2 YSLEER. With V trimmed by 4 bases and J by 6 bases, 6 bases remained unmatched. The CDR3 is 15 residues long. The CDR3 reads CASSPWTSVPGELFF. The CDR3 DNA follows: TGCGCCAGCAGCCCTTGGACTAGCGTTCCCGGGGAGCTGTTTTTT.

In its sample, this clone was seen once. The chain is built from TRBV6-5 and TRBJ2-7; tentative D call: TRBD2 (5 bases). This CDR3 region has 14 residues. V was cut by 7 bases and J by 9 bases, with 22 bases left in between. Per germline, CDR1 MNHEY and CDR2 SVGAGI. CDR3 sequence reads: CASNPEGSSAGQYF. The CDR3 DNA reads TGTGCCAGCAACCCAGAAGGGAGTTCCGCCGGGCAGTACTTC.

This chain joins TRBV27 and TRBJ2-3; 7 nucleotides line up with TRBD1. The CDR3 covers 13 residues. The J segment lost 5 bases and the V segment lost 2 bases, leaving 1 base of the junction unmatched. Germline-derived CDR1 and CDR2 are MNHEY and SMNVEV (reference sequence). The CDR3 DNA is TGTGCCAGCAGTTTACAGGGGGAAGATACGCAGTATTTT. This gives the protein CASSLQGEDTQYF.

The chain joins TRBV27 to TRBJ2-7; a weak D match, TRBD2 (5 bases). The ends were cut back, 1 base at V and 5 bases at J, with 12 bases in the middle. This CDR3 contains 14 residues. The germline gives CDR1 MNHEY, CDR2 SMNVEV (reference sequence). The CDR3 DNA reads TGTGCCAGCAGTTTATTTTCTTCGACTAACGAGCAGTACTTC. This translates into CASSLFSSTNEQYF.

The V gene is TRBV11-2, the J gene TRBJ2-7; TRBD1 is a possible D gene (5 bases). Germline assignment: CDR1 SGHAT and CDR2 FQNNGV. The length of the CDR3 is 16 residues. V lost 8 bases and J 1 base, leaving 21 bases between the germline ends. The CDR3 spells CASALGASSISYEQYF. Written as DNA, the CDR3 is TGTGCCAGCGCACTTGGGGCTTCCTCTATTTCCTACGAGCAGTACTTC.

As DNA, the CDR3 is TGTGCCAGTAGTATTCTAGCGGGAGAGCAGTTCTTC. It specifies CASSILAGEQFF. The chain couples TRBV19 to TRBJ2-1; 9 bases align to TRBD2. Germline loops: CDR1 LNHDA, CDR2 SQIVND (reference sequence). V lost 3 bases to trimming and J lost 10 bases; unmatched junction nucleotides: 1. The CDR3 has 12 residues.

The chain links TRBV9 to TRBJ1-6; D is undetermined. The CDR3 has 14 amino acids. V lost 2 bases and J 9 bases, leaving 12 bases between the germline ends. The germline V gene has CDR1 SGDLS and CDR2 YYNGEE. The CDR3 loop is CASSVSGLGSPLHF. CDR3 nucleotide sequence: TGTGCCAGCAGCGTGTCGGGTCTGGGTTCACCCCTCCACTTT.

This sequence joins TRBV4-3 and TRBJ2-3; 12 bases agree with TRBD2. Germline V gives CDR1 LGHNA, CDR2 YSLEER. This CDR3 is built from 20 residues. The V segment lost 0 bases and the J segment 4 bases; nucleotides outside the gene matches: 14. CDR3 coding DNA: TGCGCCAGCAGCCAAGAGTCTAGCGGGGGGGCCCCCTTAGGGGCAGATACGCAGTATTTT. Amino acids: CASSQESSGGAPLGADTQYF.

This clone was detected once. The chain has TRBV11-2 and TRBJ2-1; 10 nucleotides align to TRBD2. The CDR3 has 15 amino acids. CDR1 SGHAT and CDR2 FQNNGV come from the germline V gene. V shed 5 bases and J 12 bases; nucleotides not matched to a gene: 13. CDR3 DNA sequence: TGTGCCAGCAGCCCTCTAGCGGGAGCCCCTTCCGGGCAGTTCTTC. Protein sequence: CASSPLAGAPSGQFF.

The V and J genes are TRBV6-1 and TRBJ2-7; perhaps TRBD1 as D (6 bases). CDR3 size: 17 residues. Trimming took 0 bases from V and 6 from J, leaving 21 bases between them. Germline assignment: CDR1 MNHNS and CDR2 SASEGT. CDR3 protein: CASSEAIPVGRGGEQYF. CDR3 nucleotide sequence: TGTGCCAGCAGTGAAGCGATTCCCGTGGGCAGGGGCGGCGAGCAGTACTTC.

The CDR3 loop reads CATSRDQAGNEQYF. The CDR3 DNA sequence: TGTGCCACCAGCAGAGATCAAGCGGGAAACGAGCAGTACTTC. The chain carries TRBV15 and TRBJ2-7; TRBD2 agrees at 7 bases. V dropped 0 bases and J dropped 5; count of bases not matched to a gene: 4. CDR1 is LNHNV and CDR2 is YYDKDF in the germline V gene (reference sequence). The CDR3 is made up of 14 amino acids. Looking up the rest from reference TRBV15 and TRBJ2-7 gives the full variable domain: DAMVIQNPRYQVTQFGKPVTLSCSQTLNHNVMYWYQQKSSQAPKLLFHYYDKDFNNEADTPDNFQSRRPNTSFCFLDIRSPGLGDTAMYLCATSRDQAGNEQYFGPGTRLTVT.

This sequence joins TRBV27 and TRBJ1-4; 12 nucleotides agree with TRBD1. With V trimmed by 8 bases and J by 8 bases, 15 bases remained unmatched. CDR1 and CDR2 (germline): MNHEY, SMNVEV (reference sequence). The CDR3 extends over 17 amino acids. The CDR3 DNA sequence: TGTGCCAGCGGACCACCCGGGACAGGGGGCATCGGGGAAAAACTGTTTTTT. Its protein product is CASGPPGTGGIGEKLFF.